These 4 T cell receptor beta chains originate from one sample sequenced in a study of immune characterization of retroperitoneal liposarcoma. TCRdb ran MiXCR on the PCR reads and lists one entry per CDR3 protein. This table holds 2,500 to 3,500 distinct CDR3 sequences, about 51% found once. Specimen: tumor tissue. These receptors were collected from a male donor with retroperitoneal liposarcoma.

The rearrangement uses TRBV12-5 and TRBJ2-3, with 7 bases aligning to TRBD1. The length of the CDR3 is 14 residues. With V trimmed by 5 bases and J by 3 bases, 5 bases remained unmatched. CDR1 LGHNT and CDR2 FRNRAP come from the germline V gene. The CDR3 region has the DNA TGTGCTAGTGGTGTCAGACAGGGTACAGATACGCAGTATTTT. Translating it yields CASGVRQGTDTQYF.

The V and J genes are TRBV7-2 and TRBJ2-1; 9 positions match TRBD2. CDR3 length: 17 residues. The V and J ends lost 1 base and 10 bases, in that order; junction bases with no gene match: 14. From germline, CDR1 is SGHTA and CDR2 FQGNSA. CDR3 in amino acids: CASSLVSLAGSSYEQFF. The CDR3, as DNA: TGTGCCAGCAGCTTAGTCTCTCTAGCGGGAAGCTCCTACGAGCAGTTCTTC.

The CDR3 bases are TGTGCCAGCAGCCGGGACGCCTACGAGCAGTACTTC. Translated, it gives CASSRDAYEQYF. V and J are TRBV6-5 and TRBJ2-7; D tentatively fits TRBD1 or TRBD2 (5 bases each). There are 12 residues in the CDR3. Deletions cut 6 bases from V and 2 bases from J, with 8 bases between. Germline CDR1 and CDR2: MNHEY and SVGAGI.

The V and J genes are TRBV6-5 and TRBJ2-2; TRBD1 aligns across 7 bases. CDR3 size: 18 residues. CDR1 and CDR2 from the germline V gene are MNHEY and SVGAGI. The junction had 18 bases not matched to a gene; V was cut back by 5 bases and J by 6 bases. DNA of the CDR3: TGTGCCAGCAGTCCCAAAATAGGGGCTACAGGGGCAGCCGGGGAGCTGTTTTTT. Its translation: CASSPKIGATGAAGELFF.